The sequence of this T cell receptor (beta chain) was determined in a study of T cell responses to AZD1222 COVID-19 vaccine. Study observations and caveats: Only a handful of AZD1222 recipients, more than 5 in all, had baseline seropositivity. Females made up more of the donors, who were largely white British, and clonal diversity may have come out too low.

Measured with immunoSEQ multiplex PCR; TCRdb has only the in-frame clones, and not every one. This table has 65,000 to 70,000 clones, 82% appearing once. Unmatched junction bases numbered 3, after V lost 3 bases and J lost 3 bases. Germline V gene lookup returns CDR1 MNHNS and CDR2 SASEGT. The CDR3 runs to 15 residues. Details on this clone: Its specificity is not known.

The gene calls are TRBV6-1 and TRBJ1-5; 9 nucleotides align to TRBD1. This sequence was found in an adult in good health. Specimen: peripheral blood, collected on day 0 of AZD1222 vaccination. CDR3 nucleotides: TGTGCCAGCAGTGACGGGACAGGGCTCAATCAGCCCCAGCATTTT. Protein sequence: CASSDGTGLNQPQHF.